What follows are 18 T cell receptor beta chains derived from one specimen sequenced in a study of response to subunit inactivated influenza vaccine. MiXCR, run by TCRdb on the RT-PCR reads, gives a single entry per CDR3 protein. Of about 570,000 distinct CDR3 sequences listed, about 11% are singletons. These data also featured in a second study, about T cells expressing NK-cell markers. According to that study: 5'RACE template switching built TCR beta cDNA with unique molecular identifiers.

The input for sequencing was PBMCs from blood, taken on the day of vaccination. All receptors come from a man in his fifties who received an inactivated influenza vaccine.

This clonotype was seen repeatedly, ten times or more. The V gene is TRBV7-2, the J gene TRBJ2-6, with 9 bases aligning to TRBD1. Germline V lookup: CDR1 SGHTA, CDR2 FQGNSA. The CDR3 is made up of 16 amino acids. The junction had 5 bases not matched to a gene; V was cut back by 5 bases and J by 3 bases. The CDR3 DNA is TGTGCCAGCAGCATAAGACAGGGGGTTGGGGCCAACGTCCTGACTTTC. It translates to CASSIRQGVGANVLTF.

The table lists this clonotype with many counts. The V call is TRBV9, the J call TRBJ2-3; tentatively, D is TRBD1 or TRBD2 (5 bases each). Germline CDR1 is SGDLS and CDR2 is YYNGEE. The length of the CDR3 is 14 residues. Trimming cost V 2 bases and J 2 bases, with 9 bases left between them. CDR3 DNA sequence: TGTGCCAGCAGCGTCGGGACCGTCACAGATACGCAGTATTTT. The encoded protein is CASSVGTVTDTQYF.

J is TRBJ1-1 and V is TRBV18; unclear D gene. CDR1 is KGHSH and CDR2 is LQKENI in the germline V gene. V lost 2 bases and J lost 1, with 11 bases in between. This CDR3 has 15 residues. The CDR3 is CASSPWREWNTEAFF. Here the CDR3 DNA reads TGTGCCAGCTCACCATGGAGGGAGTGGAACACTGAAGCTTTCTTT.

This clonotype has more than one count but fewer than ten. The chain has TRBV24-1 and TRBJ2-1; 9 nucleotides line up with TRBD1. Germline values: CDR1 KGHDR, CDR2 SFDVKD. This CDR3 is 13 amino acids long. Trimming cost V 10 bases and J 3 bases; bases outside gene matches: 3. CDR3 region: CATETGGYNEQFF. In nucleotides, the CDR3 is TGTGCCACGGAGACAGGGGGCTACAATGAGCAGTTCTTC.

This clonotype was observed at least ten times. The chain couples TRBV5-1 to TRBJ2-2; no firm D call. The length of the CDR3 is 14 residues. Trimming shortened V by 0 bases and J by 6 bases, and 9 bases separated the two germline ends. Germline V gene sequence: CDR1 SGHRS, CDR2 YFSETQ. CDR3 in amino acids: CASSLAQTPGELFF. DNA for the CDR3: TGCGCCAGCAGCTTGGCCCAGACCCCCGGGGAGCTGTTTTTT.

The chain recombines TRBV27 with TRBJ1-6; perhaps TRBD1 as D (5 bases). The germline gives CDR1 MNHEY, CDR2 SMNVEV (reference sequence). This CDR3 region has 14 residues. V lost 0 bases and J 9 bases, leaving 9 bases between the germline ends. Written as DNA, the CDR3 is TGTGCCAGCAGTTTATCCAGGGCTACTTCACCCCTCCACTTT. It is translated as CASSLSRATSPLHF.

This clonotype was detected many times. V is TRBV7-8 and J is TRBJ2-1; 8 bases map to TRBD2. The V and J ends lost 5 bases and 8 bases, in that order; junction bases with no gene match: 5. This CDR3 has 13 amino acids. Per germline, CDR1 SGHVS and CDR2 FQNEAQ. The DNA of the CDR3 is TGTGCCAGCAGCCCGTTCGGGGGGGATGAGCAGTTCTTC. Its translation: CASSPFGGDEQFF.

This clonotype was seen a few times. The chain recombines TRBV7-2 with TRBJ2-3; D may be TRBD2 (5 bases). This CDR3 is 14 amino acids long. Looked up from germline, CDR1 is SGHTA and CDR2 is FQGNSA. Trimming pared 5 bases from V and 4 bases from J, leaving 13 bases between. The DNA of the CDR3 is TGTGCCAGCAGCCCCAGGTGGACTTCAGATACGCAGTATTTT. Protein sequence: CASSPRWTSDTQYF.

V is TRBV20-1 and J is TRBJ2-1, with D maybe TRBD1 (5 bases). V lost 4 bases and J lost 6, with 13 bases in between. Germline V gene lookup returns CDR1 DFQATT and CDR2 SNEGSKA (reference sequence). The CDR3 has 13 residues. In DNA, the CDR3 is TGCAGTGCTAAAAACGACAGAGGCAATGAGCAGTTCTTC. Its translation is CSAKNDRGNEQFF.

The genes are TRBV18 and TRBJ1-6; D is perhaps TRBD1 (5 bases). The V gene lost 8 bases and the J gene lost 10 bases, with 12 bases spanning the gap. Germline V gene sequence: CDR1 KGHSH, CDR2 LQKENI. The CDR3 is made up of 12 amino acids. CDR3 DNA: TGTGCCAGCGGGGCAGGGCCCTCACCCCTCCACTTT. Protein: CASGAGPSPLHF.

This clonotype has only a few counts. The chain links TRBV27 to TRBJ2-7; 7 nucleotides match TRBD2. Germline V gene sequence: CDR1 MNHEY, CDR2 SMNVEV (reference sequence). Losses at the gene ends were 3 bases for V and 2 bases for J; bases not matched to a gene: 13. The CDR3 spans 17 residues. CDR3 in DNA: TGTGCCAGCAGTTTTACGAGGCCTAGCGGCGTTCCCTACGAGCAGTACTTC. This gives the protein CASSFTRPSGVPYEQYF.

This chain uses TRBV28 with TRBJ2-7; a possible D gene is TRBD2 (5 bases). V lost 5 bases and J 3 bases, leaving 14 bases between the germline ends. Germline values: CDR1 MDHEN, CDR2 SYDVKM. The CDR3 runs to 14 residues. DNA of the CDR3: TGTGCCAGCAGTGCCCTGCCCCGGGACTACGAGCAGTACTTC. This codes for CASSALPRDYEQYF.

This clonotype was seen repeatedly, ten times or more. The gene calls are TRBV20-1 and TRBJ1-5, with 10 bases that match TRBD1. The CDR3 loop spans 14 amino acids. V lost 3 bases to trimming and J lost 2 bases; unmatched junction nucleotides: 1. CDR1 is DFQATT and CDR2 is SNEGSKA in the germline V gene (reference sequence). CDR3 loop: CSARGTGGNQPQHF. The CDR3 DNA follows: TGCAGTGCTAGGGGGACAGGGGGCAATCAGCCCCAGCATTTT.

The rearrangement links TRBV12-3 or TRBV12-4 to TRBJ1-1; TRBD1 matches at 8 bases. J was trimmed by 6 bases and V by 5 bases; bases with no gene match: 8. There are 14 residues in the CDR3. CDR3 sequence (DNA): TGTGCCAGCAGTCCGGACAGGGTGGTAGCTGAAGCTTTCTTT. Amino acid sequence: CASSPDRVVAEAFF.

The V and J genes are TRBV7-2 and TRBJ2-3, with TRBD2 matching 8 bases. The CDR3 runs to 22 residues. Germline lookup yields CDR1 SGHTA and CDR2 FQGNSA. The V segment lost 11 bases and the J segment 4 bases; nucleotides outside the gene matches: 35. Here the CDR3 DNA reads TGTGCCGCCAGCAGTTCTACCGGGTCTACTAGCGGAAACCACCAGGCCGCAGATACGCAGTATTTT. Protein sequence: CAASSSTGSTSGNHQAADTQYF.

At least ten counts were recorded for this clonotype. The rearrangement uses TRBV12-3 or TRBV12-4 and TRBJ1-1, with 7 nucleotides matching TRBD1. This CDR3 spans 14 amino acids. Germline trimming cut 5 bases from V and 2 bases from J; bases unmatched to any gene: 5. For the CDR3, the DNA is TGTGCCAGCAGTGCGACAGGGATAAACACTGAAGCTTTCTTT. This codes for CASSATGINTEAFF.

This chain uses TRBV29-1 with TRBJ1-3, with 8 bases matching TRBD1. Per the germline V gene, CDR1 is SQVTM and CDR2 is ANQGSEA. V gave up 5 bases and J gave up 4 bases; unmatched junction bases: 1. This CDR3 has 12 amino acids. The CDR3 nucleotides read TGCAGCGTTACAGGGGGAGGAAACACCATATATTTT. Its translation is CSVTGGGNTIYF. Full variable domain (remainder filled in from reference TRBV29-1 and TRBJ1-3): SAVISQKPSRDICQRGTSLTIQCQVDSQVTMMFWYRQQPGQSLTLIATANQGSEATYESGFVIDKFPISRPNLTFSTLTVSNMSPEDSSIYLCSVTGGGNTIYFGEGSWLTVV.

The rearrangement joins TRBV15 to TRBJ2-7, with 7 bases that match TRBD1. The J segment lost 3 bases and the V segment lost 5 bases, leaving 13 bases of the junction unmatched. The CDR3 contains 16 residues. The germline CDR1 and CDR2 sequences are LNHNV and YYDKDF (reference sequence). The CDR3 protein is CATSSITGTEVYEQYF. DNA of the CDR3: TGTGCCACCAGCTCAATAACCGGGACAGAAGTCTACGAGCAGTACTTC. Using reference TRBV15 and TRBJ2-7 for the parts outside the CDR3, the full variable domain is DAMVIQNPRYQVTQFGKPVTLSCSQTLNHNVMYWYQQKSSQAPKLLFHYYDKDFNNEADTPDNFQSRRPNTSFCFLDIRSPGLGDTAMYLCATSSITGTEVYEQYFGPGTRLTVT.